Listed here are 22 T cell receptor beta chains from one sample, sequenced in a study of T cell repertoires in ileal Crohn's disease. Sequenced by immunoSEQ multiplex PCR; TCRdb stores in-frame clones only, minus some. The table shows 3,000 to 4,000 clones, with approximately 91% occurring only once. Sequencing was performed on ileal tissue. These TCRs come from an adult with Crohn's disease.

This chain links TRBV10-2 with TRBJ1-3; D gene unclear. V was clipped by 3 bases and J by 4 bases, with 10 bases between them. The CDR3 runs 14 residues. Per germline, CDR1 WSHSY and CDR2 SAAADI. The DNA for the CDR3 is TGCGCCAGCAGTGATTCGCGTTCCGGAAACACCATATATTTT. This gives the protein CASSDSRSGNTIYF.

The chain joins TRBV5-1 to TRBJ2-1, with D unresolved. Germline CDR1 SGHRS, CDR2 YFSETQ. V lost 0 bases, J lost 0 bases, and 13 bases lay in between. The CDR3 is 17 amino acids. The CDR3 coding sequence is TGCGCCAGCAGCTTGGCCAGTATGGTCATCTCCTACAATGAGCAGTTCTTC. Translation: CASSLASMVISYNEQFF.

The chain links TRBV18 to TRBJ2-7; 9 bases are a match to TRBD1. V was clipped by 2 bases and J by 5 bases; unmatched bases: 13. The germline V gene encodes CDR1 KGHSH and CDR2 LQKENI. CDR3 size: 17 residues. The CDR3 spells CASSPETGTGRFHEQYF. CDR3 DNA: TGTGCCAGCTCACCAGAAACCGGGACAGGGCGTTTCCACGAGCAGTACTTC.

J is TRBJ1-1 and V is TRBV6-6; D is perhaps TRBD1 (5 bases). V lost 7 bases and J 4 bases, leaving 16 bases between the germline ends. The CDR3 consists of 14 residues. In germline, CDR1 is MNHNY, CDR2 SVGAGI (reference sequence). The CDR3 sequence: CASITRVGATEAFF. The CDR3 region has the DNA TGTGCCAGCATCACGAGGGTAGGGGCCACTGAAGCTTTCTTT.

This rearrangement joins TRBV6-1 to TRBJ1-5; no firm D call. Per the germline V gene, CDR1 is MNHNS and CDR2 is SASEGT. Trimming left V 4 bases short and J 5 bases short, with 15 bases between. The CDR3 loop spans 15 amino acids. The CDR3 sequence is CASSGSGRRHQPQHF. The DNA of the CDR3 is TGTGCCAGCAGTGGTTCGGGTCGTCGGCATCAGCCCCAGCATTTT.

This clone has more than one count but fewer than ten. The rearrangement links TRBV4-1 to TRBJ2-7; D is unresolved. This CDR3 region has 15 residues. Germline V gene sequence: CDR1 MGHRA, CDR2 YSYEKL. V lost 3 bases to trimming and J lost 4 bases, with 16 bases between them. The CDR3 region is CASSQVNVPSYEQYF. CDR3 nucleotides: TGCGCCAGCAGCCAGGTGAATGTCCCCTCATACGAGCAGTACTTC.

This sequence joins TRBV28 and TRBJ2-7; TRBD1 matches 10 bases. Germline CDR1 is MDHEN and CDR2 is SYDVKM. V dropped 5 bases and J dropped 3; count of bases not matched to a gene: 7. CDR3 size: 15 residues. The CDR3 protein is CASSDPGQGNYEQYF. The CDR3 DNA reads TGTGCCAGCAGTGACCCGGGACAGGGGAACTACGAGCAGTACTTC.

This chain connects TRBV6-5 to TRBJ1-1; D is uncertain. The germline gives CDR1 MNHEY, CDR2 SVGAGI. Trimming stripped 8 bases from V and 1 base from J, with 14 bases between. The CDR3 spans 14 residues. The CDR3 is CASWRGWGNTEAFF. Here the CDR3 DNA reads TGTGCCAGCTGGCGAGGGTGGGGGAACACTGAAGCTTTCTTT.

This clone was recorded only once. This chain uses TRBV28 with TRBJ2-1, with 14 bases fitting TRBD2. The CDR3 loop spans 20 amino acids. V lost 0 bases and J lost 1; bases outside the gene matches: 8. Germline-derived CDR1 and CDR2 are MDHEN and SYDVKM. The CDR3 loop is CASSLWPGTSGSSSYNEQFF. CDR3 bases: TGTGCCAGCAGTTTATGGCCCGGGACTAGCGGGAGTTCTTCCTACAATGAGCAGTTCTTC.

The chain recombines TRBV5-4 with TRBJ2-7; 7 bases agree with TRBD1. Germline V gene sequence: CDR1 SGHNT, CDR2 YYREEE (reference sequence). This CDR3 spans 14 amino acids. V shed 3 bases and J 4 bases; nucleotides not matched to a gene: 7. CDR3 in DNA: TGTGCCAGCAGCTCACAGGGGACGGATTACGAGCAGTACTTC. Its translation: CASSSQGTDYEQYF. Using reference TRBV5-4 and TRBJ2-7 for the parts outside the CDR3, the full variable domain is ETGVTQSPTHLIKTRGQQVTLRCSSQSGHNTVSWYQQALGQGPQFIFQYYREEENGRGNFPPRFSGLQFPNYSSELNVNALELDDSALYLCASSSQGTDYEQYFGPGTRLTVT.

The chain is built from TRBV2 and TRBJ1-1; tentative D call: TRBD1 (6 bases). CDR3 length equals 12 residues. Per germline, CDR1 SNHLY and CDR2 FYNNEI. Trimming removed 6 bases at V and 8 bases at J, with 13 bases between. The CDR3 reads CASRGDTLEAFF. The CDR3 DNA reads TGTGCCAGCAGAGGGGACACTTTGGAAGCTTTCTTT. Supplemented by reference TRBV2 and TRBJ1-1, the full variable domain reads EPEVTQTPSHQVTQMGQEVILRCVPISNHLYFYWYRQILGQKVEFLVSFYNNEISEKSEIFDDQFSVERPDGSNFTLKIRSTKLEDSAMYFCASRGDTLEAFFGQGTRLTVV.

The chain is built from TRBV5-8 and TRBJ1-6; D is uncertain. CDR3 size: 14 residues. The germline gives CDR1 SGHTS, CDR2 YDEGEE. Between the trimmed V and J ends, which lost 6 bases and 0 bases, there was a span of 7 bases. The CDR3 region has the DNA TGTGCCAGCATCGCGGACTCCTATAATTCACCCCTCCACTTT. This sequence encodes CASIADSYNSPLHF.

The rearrangement uses TRBV7-9 and TRBJ2-7; D is ambiguous. Deletions cut 4 bases from V and 0 bases from J, with 13 bases between. The CDR3 runs to 15 residues. Germline CDR1 reads SEHNR; CDR2 reads FQNEAQ (reference sequence). CDR3 in DNA: TGTGCCAGCAGCTACCCTCAGGCGTCCTCCTACGAGCAGTACTTC. As protein: CASSYPQASSYEQYF.

The V call is TRBV6-6, the J call TRBJ2-1, with D perhaps being TRBD1 or TRBD2 (8 bases each). CDR3 size: 15 residues. V gave up 10 bases and J gave up 7 bases, with 23 bases separating them. Per the germline V gene, CDR1 is MNHNY and CDR2 is SVGAGI (reference sequence). The CDR3 is CATQGAQRERNEQFF. As DNA, the CDR3 is TGTGCCACCCAGGGGGCCCAGCGGGAGAGGAATGAGCAGTTCTTC.

This clone has more than one count but fewer than ten. The chain combines TRBV6-1 with TRBJ1-4; D gene ambiguous. Trimming stripped 10 bases from V and 7 bases from J, with 19 bases between. CDR3 size: 14 residues. Germline CDR1 MNHNS, CDR2 SASEGT. CDR3 DNA sequence: TGTGCCACCCAAATGGGAAGGGATGGTGAAAAACTGTTTTTT. Translating gives CATQMGRDGEKLFF.

The chain is built from TRBV10-2 and TRBJ2-3; 7 nucleotides match TRBD2. This CDR3 spans 16 amino acids. Germline values: CDR1 WSHSY, CDR2 SAAADI. With 3 bases clipped from V and 0 bases from J, the junction kept 6 bases outside the gene matches. The chain's CDR3 is CASSDLTSASTDTQYF. The CDR3 DNA reads TGCGCCAGCAGTGATTTAACTAGCGCCAGCACAGATACGCAGTATTTT.

The rearrangement uses TRBV2 and TRBJ1-1; D ambiguous. The CDR3 runs to 14 residues. V lost 5 bases, J lost 3 bases, and 13 bases lay in between. CDR1 and CDR2 (germline): SNHLY, FYNNEI. This chain's CDR3 is CASSLNGVHTEAFF. CDR3 DNA: TGTGCCAGCAGTCTAAATGGGGTCCACACTGAAGCTTTCTTT.

The chain uses TRBV29-1 and TRBJ1-2; TRBD1 agrees at 8 bases. V lost 0 bases and J lost 8; bases outside the gene matches: 14. This CDR3 comprises 16 residues. CDR1 and CDR2 (germline): SQVTM, ANQGSEA. The CDR3 is CSVEDLDRGIGGGYTF. For the CDR3, the DNA is TGCAGCGTTGAAGATCTAGACAGGGGTATCGGCGGGGGCTACACCTTC.

The chain uses TRBV5-1 and TRBJ2-7, with TRBD1 matching 9 bases. The germline V gene has CDR1 SGHRS and CDR2 YFSETQ. The CDR3 consists of 14 residues. V gave up 4 bases and J gave up 5 bases; unmatched junction bases: 7. The CDR3 DNA reads TGCGCCAGCAGCGCCGGGACAGGGTTCCACGAGCAGTACTTC. Translation gives CASSAGTGFHEQYF.

The rearrangement links TRBV7-9 to TRBJ2-5; D perhaps matches TRBD2 (7 bases). V was cut by 4 bases and J by 5 bases, with 17 bases left in between. This CDR3 is built from 15 residues. CDR1 is SEHNR, CDR2 FQNEAQ, per germline (reference sequence). The CDR3: CASSSARGGRETQYF. CDR3 bases: TGTGCCAGCAGCTCCGCGAGGGGGGGGCGGGAGACCCAGTACTTC.

The genes are TRBV18 and TRBJ2-3; D unclear. CDR1 is KGHSH, CDR2 LQKENI, per germline. The CDR3 totals 15 residues. The germline V and J ends were trimmed by 6 bases and 0 bases, with 13 bases remaining between them. The CDR3 DNA sequence: TGTGCCAGCTCCACCATCCAGACTAGCACAGATACGCAGTATTTT. Translation: CASSTIQTSTDTQYF.

V is TRBV5-5 and J is TRBJ1-2, with 11 bases matching TRBD1. CDR1 SGHKS and CDR2 YYEKEE come from the germline V gene (reference sequence). The CDR3 sequence is 15 residues long. V was clipped by 4 bases and J by 3 bases; unmatched bases: 5. CDR3 sequence: CASSPGQGADYGYTF. The CDR3 coding sequence is TGTGCCAGCAGCCCCGGACAGGGGGCGGACTATGGCTACACCTTC.